These T cell receptor beta chains were read from a single sample in a study of immune aging and cytomegalovirus after organ transplant. TCRdb itself ran the single-cell sequencing reads through MiXCR, one entry per CDR3 protein. The table has about 20,000 distinct CDR3 sequences, around 33% seen once. Their cognate antigens are unknown. The sample here was CMV peptide-activated CD4+ and CD8+ T cells sorted from blood, taken at five time points, pooled. The receptors originated from a female donor who had a heart transplant and CMV viremia. Each CDR3 is given with its conserved first and last residue.

V	J	CDR3
TRBV14	TRBJ1-5	CASSQAAGSPQHF
TRBV4-1	TRBJ2-3	CASSQRTSGSTDTQYF
TRBV6-5	TRBJ2-7	CASGRTSGSYGQYF
TRBV12-3/TRBV12-4	TRBJ2-5	CASTPQGQETQYF
TRBV5-6	TRBJ2-2	CASSLAQWHTGELFF
TRBV6-6	TRBJ2-7	CASTPGQGGLAIRYEQYF
TRBV7-6	TRBJ2-1	CASSLQTLGTNEQFF
TRBV20-1	TRBJ2-3	CSARDSRGITDTQYF
TRBV5-1	TRBJ2-1	CASSPRGSGSKNEQFF
TRBV18	TRBJ1-2	CASSQGPTYGYTF
TRBV9	TRBJ2-2	CASSSREDTGELFF
TRBV10-1	TRBJ2-1	CARSPKRVHEQFF
TRBV12-3/TRBV12-4	TRBJ1-3	CASSPPRHTIYF
TRBV13	TRBJ1-2	CASSSPGIVDGYTF
TRBV6-2/TRBV6-3	TRBJ2-5	CASSRRKTGTKTQYF
TRBV19	TRBJ1-1	CASSIGGVNTEAFF
TRBV5-1	TRBJ1-3	CASSLGSDSGNTIYF
TRBV5-1	TRBJ2-2	CASSPQPRQGWAITGELFF
TRBV5-1	TRBJ2-7	CASSPATSEQYF
TRBV19	TRBJ2-1	CVSNAGLASNEQFF
TRBV6-5	TRBJ2-5	CASSYGASRETQYF
TRBV28	TRBJ1-2	CAGTPKGARDYGYTF
TRBV7-6	TRBJ2-1	CASGTGRNEQFF
TRBV20-1	TRBJ1-1	CSARVQRGRTNIEAFF
TRBV25-1	TRBJ1-6	CASSNGVNSPLHF
TRBV12-3/TRBV12-4	TRBJ1-4	CASSLRGGNEKLFF
TRBV7-2	TRBJ1-3	CASSLKRIVSGNTIYF
TRBV6-2/TRBV6-3	TRBJ2-1	CASSTLRRGYNEQFF
TRBV11-1	TRBJ2-3	CASGDITDTQYF
TRBV6-6	TRBJ2-1	CASRLGTVFDEQFF
TRBV7-8	TRBJ2-5	CASSLFAGETQYF
TRBV12-3/TRBV12-4	TRBJ1-5	CASSSEGGVLSNQPQHF
TRBV28	TRBJ2-4	CASSFGGQSNIQYF
TRBV5-8	TRBJ1-1	CASSRQVNTEAFF
TRBV25-1	TRBJ2-7	CAIPKRCPSSYEQYF
TRBV20-1	TRBJ2-7	CSARAGAGHYEQYF
TRBV6-6	TRBJ2-3	CASNNGEDTRYF
TRBV25-1	TRBJ1-1	CASCSTGNTEAFF
TRBV5-5	TRBJ2-5	CASSLAVADGETQYF
TRBV18	TRBJ1-3	CASSPTGQGAGNTIYF
TRBV10-3	TRBJ2-3	CAISAQGAGTDTQYF
TRBV12-3/TRBV12-4	TRBJ1-1	CASSQQQSTEAFF
TRBV4-1	TRBJ2-7	CASSQGGSGVSYEQYF
TRBV6-5	TRBJ1-4	CATRPVTLEKLFF